This T cell receptor beta chain is drawn from a study of OX40 agonist ivuxolimab in advanced cancers. For context, the study as a whole: Ivuxolimab was a fully human IgG2 agonistic monoclonal antibody targeting the costimulatory receptor OX40 (CD134). Intravenous ivuxolimab was administered to patients every 2 weeks at six dose levels: 0.01, 0.1, 0.3, 1.5, 3 and 10 mg/kg. Of the roughly 52 dose-escalation patients, hepatocellular carcinoma was present in roughly 19, melanoma in around 15, renal cell carcinoma in 9 and head and neck cancer in 9. In the dose-escalation cohort, 75% to 90% of patients were male, and the mean age was 60 years with a range of roughly 23 to 90. Patients were allowed to have had prior anti-PD-1, anti-PD-L1 or anti-CTLA-4 therapy, and around two fifths of the dose-escalation patients had been treated with checkpoint inhibitors. Three dose-escalation patients achieved partial responses, one with hepatocellular carcinoma and two with cutaneous melanoma. Peripheral TCRbeta sequencing aimed to test whether ivuxolimab altered TCR sequence diversity and caused clonal T-cell expansion. The monotherapy dose-escalation portion (N ≈ 55 patients) of the phase I ivuxolimab trial is reported in the paper.

On the study overall, not on this receptor specifically: After ivuxolimab, expanded clones were on average more numerous among CD8+ T cells than among CD4+ T cells. At doses from 0.1 to 3.0 mg/kg, clonal expansion was seen in both CD4+ and CD8+ blood T cells between baseline and week 6. Low levels of normalized T-cell clonal expansion were also seen in some nonresponding patients. In the 0.1-3.0 mg/kg groups, partial responders were among the patients with the lowest normalized peripheral clonal expansion, particularly in CD8+ T cells. The antigen specificity of the peripheral T cells that underwent clonal expansion was not determined.

As regards this clone: The antigen this receptor binds is unknown. No quality values exist for individual bases; no much larger clone is one base distant.

Genomic DNA was extracted from sorted cells for sequencing of the TCRbeta CDR3 region. The immunoSEQ Assay was used for sequencing of TCRbeta CDR3 regions. TCRdb provides this immuneACCESS table in a form limited to in-frame rearrangements. Some clones are lacking; in checked studies, under half of them reflect an unresolved V gene, and why the rest are absent is not known. This sample lists about 91,000 clones; roughly 80% were detected once. Together, the top ten hold roughly 1.1% of the sample. The trial excluded patients who had a history of autoimmune disease or who were on systemic immunosuppression. Peripheral blood for TCR sequencing was collected from all dose cohorts at baseline, on cycle 4 day 1, and on cycle 7 day 1. The samples were drawn from a first-in-human, open-label, multicenter phase I dose-escalation trial of ivuxolimab. The trial enrolled adults with locally advanced or metastatic head and neck squamous cell, hepatocellular, melanoma or renal cell carcinoma. Before TCR sequencing, CD4+ T cells and CD8+ T cells from peripheral blood were sorted into separate populations.

From the cysteine through the phenylalanine, the CDR3 covers 15 amino acids. CDR3 DNA is the only sequence kept; it has 45 bases, read in frame from the first base. CDR1 and CDR2, looked up from the germline V gene, are MGHDK and SYGVNS. Trimming takes 3 bases off V and 5 bases off J; junction bases not matched to a gene: 6. The material sequenced was CD4+ or CD8+ T cells sorted from blood, taken in a trial of the OX40 agonist ivuxolimab. This TCR was recovered from an adult with an advanced solid tumor such as melanoma, head and neck, liver or kidney cancer. In this chain, TRBV25-1 is recombined with TRBJ1-2, with 10 middle bases fitting TRBD1. CDR3 loop: CASSDRTGGTYGYTF. The DNA is as follows: TGTGCCAGCAGTGATCGGACAGGGGGTACTTATGGCTACACCTTC.